This section outlines one T cell receptor (beta chain) sequence together with its context. Its antigen is unidentified. These data originate in a study of CD8 T cells in ankylosing spondylitis. Whole-study results and caveats: Prior literature has documented some motif variants in synovial fluid and blood from reactive arthritis. One TCR beta motif, made up of about 8 highly homologous variants, appeared characteristic of ankylosing spondylitis blood. Significantly higher representation of disease-linked clones was reported for matched ankylosing spondylitis synovial fluid.

The germline V gene has CDR1 KGHSH and CDR2 LQKENI. The CDR3 spans 16 residues. With V trimmed by 0 bases and J by 7 bases, 3 bases remained unmatched. Quantitative molecular-barcoded 5'-RACE generated the TCR beta libraries. From the 5' RACE reads, TCRdb called clonotypes with MiXCR, one entry per CDR3 protein. Among hundreds of thousands of distinct CDR3 sequences listed, roughly 18% were seen once. The rearrangement uses TRBV18 and TRBJ2-3; 14 bases align to TRBD2. This clonotype originated in a male donor with ankylosing spondylitis. The sequencing input was blood, either unsorted or a sorted T cell fraction (not recorded which). This chain's CDR3 is CASSPPGTSGGNTQYF. The CDR3, as DNA: TGTGCCAGCTCACCACCGGGGACTAGCGGGGGAAATACGCAGTATTTT.